The rows below give T cell receptor beta chains drawn from one sample of a study of cytomegalovirus exposure and HLA in healthy donors. The table came from immunoSEQ multiplex PCR; TCRdb's copy has only in-frame clones and leaves some out. The sample includes about 94,000 clones, over 65% of them seen just once. Sequencing was done on a sample of PBMCs. These TCRs come from a human donor in good health. Each CDR3 is given with its conserved first and last residue.

CASSWRGQGAEQYF,TRBV11-1
CASSVGTGTLWEQYF,TRBV9
CASSPDRGLYGYTF,TRBV5-4
CASTWGEGYEQYF,TRBV27
CASAWRAAEQYF,TRBV7-2
CASSYSGGTGELFF,TRBV5-1
CASSKAQANRLGQFF,TRBV21-1
CASSLYTGGSVGEQFF,TRBV5-8
CAWRRGAGNTIYF,TRBV30
CATSRGTGDTGELFF,TRBV15
CASSENRGHTEAFF,TRBV6-1
CASSPAGRETQYF,TRBV11-1
CASSQKAGTGVFF,TRBV4-3
CASSHRTGTGELFF,TRBV4-3
CASSLYGGVREQYF,TRBV6-6
CASSLAAGSYNEQFF,TRBV7-2
CASSETPAGAKGEQYF,TRBV6-1
CASYPGLAGKETQYF,TRBV27
CASSTGQGYEQYF,TRBV7-2
CASSPPSGLSYNEQFF,TRBV18
CASSPTGIGNTEAFF,TRBV7-3
CASSYDRGQPGEQYF,TRBV6-5
CASSFGTGGLDEQFF,TRBV19
CARSLGQGYGYTF,TRBV5-3
CASSLSTVGGGLHSNGLGEQYF,TRBV28
CASSIGVTEAFF,TRBV28
CASSSGEAGYGYTF,TRBV11-1
CASSSRPGQGVSGYTF,TRBV5-6
CSAKTGQGNTDTQYF,TRBV29-1
CASSQESSGRAATDTQYF,TRBV4-2